This T cell receptor beta chain was identified in a study of Graves' ophthalmopathy and Graves' hyperthyroidism. RNA transcripts provided the template for amplifying TCR beta CDR3 regions. Scientists carried out first-round RT-PCR using HTBI primers and then a second-round multiplex PCR. TCRdb reprocessed the multiplex PCR reads with MiXCR, giving one entry per CDR3 protein. The sample contains about 1.2 million distinct CDR3 sequences, about 36% of which appear only once. Clinical symptoms and serum thyroxine were used for diagnosis; TRAb, thyroid ultrasound and orbital computed tomography were also relied on. Sequences were obtained from peripheral blood or thyroid tissue (not recorded which). This clonotype was obtained from an adult man with Graves' hyperthyroidism.

CDR3 sequence reads: CASSIAPQFRETPTKQYF. For the CDR3, the DNA is TGTGCCAGTAGTATAGCGCCCCAGTTTCGGGAGACGCCTACGAAGCAGTACTTC. The chain combines TRBV19 with TRBJ2-7; D might be TRBD2 (6 bases). The V end was cut by 1 base, the J end by 8 bases, with 27 bases between. The CDR3 sequence is 18 residues long. Germline loops: CDR1 LNHDA, CDR2 SQIVND (reference sequence).